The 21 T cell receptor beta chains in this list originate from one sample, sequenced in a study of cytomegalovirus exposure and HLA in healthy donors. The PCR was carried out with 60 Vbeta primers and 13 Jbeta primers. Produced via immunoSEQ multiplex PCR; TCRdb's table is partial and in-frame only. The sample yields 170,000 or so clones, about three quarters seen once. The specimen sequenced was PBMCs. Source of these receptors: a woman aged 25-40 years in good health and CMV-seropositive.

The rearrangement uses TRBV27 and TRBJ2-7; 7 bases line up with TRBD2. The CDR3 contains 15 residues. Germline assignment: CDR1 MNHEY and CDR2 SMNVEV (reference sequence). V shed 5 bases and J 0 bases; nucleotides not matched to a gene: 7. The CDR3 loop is CASSPSGGSSYEQYF. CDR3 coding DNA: TGTGCCAGCAGTCCTAGCGGAGGAAGCTCCTACGAGCAGTACTTC.

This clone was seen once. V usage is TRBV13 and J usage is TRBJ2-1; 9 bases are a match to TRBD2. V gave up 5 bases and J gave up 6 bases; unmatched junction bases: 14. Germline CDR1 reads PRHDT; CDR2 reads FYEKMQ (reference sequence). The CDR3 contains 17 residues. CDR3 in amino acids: CASSPTPGTSNANEQFF. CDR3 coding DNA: TGTGCCAGCAGCCCGACTCCCGGGACTAGCAATGCCAATGAGCAGTTCTTC.

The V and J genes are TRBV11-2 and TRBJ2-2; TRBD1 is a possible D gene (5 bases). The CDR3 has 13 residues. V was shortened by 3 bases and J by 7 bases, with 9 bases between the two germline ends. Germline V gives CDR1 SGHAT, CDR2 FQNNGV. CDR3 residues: CASSFERGGELFF. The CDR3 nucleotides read TGTGCCAGCAGCTTCGAAAGGGGCGGGGAGCTGTTTTTT. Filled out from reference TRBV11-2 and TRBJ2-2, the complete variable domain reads EAGVAQSPRYKIIEKRQSVAFWCNPISGHATLYWYQQILGQGPKLLIQFQNNGVVDDSQLPKDRFSAERLKGVDSTLKIQPAKLEDSAVYLCASSFERGGELFFGEGSRLTVL.

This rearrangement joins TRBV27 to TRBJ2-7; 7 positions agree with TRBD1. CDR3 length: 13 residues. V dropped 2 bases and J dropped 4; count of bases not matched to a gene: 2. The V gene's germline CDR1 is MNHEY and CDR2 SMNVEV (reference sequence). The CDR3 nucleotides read TGTGCCAGCAGTTTACCAGGGGGATACGAGCAGTACTTC. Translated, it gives CASSLPGGYEQYF.

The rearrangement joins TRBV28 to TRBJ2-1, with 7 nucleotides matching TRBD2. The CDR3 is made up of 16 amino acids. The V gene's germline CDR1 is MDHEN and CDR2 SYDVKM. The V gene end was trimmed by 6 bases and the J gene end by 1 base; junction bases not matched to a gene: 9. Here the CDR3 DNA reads TGTGCCAGCAGCTTCGCGCCGGGGGGATCCTACAATGAGCAGTTCTTC. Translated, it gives CASSFAPGGSYNEQFF.

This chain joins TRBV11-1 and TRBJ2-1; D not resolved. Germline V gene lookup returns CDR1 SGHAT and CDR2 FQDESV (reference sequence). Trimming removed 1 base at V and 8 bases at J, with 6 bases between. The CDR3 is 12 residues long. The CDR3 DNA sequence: TGTGCCAGCAGCTTAGGGAGCGATGAGCAGTTCTTC. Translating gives CASSLGSDEQFF.

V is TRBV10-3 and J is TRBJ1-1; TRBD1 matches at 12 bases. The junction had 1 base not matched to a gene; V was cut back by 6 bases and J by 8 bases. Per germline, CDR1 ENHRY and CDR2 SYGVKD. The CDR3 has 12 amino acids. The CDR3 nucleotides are TGTGCCATCAGGGGGACAGGGGGCGAAGCTTTCTTT. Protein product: CAIRGTGGEAFF.

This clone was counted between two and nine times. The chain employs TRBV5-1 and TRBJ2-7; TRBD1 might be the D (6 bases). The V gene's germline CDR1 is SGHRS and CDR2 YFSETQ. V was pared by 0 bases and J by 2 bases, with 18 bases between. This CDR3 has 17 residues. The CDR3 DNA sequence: TGCGCCAGCAGCTTGGGAGATGCCCGGCAGGGGACCTACGAGCAGTACTTC. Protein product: CASSLGDARQGTYEQYF. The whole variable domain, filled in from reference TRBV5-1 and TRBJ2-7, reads KAGVTQTPRYLIKTRGQQVTLSCSPISGHRSVSWYQQTPGQGLQFLFEYFSETQRNKGNFPGRFSGRQFSNSRSEMNVSTLELGDSALYLCASSLGDARQGTYEQYFGPGTRLTVT.

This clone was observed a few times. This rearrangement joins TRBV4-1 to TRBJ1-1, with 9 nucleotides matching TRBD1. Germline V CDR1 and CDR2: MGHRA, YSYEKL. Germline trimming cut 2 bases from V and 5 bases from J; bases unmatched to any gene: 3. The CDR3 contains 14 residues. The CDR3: CASSQRTGVTEAFF. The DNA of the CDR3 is TGCGCCAGCAGCCAAAGGACAGGGGTGACTGAAGCTTTCTTT.

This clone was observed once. The CDR3 DNA reads as TGCGCCAGCAGTGGTGGGGGGGGCTACGAGCAGTACTTC. It codes for CASSGGGGYEQYF. This chain uses TRBV10-2 with TRBJ2-7; 7 nucleotides align to TRBD2. The V segment lost 4 bases and the J segment 3 bases; nucleotides outside the gene matches: 3. Looked up from germline, CDR1 is WSHSY and CDR2 is SAAADI. The CDR3 extends over 13 amino acids.

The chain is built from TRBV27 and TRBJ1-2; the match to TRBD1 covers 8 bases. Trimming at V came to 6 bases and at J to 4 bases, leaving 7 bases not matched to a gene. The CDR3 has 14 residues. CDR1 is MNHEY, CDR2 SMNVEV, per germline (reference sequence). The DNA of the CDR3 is TGTGCCAGCAGGAACAGGGGGTTGTCCTATGGCTACACCTTC. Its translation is CASRNRGLSYGYTF.

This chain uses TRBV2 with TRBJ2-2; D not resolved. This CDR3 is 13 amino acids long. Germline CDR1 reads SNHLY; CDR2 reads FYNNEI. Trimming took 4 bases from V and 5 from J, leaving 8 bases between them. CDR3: CASSADLTGELFF. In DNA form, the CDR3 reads TGTGCCAGCAGTGCCGATCTAACCGGGGAGCTGTTTTTT.

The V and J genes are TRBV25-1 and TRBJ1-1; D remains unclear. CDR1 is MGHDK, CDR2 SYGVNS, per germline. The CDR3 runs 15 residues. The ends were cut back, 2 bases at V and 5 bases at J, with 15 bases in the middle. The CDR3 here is CASSEDGRVGTEAFF. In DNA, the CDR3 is TGTGCCAGCAGTGAAGACGGGAGGGTAGGGACTGAAGCTTTCTTT.

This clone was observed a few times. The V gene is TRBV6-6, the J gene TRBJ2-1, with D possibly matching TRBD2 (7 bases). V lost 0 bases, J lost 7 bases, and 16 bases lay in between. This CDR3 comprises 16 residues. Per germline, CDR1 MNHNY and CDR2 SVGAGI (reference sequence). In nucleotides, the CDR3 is TGTGCCAGCAGTTACTCGGGGGGGGGCGGAGGAAATGAGCAGTTCTTC. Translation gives CASSYSGGGGGNEQFF.

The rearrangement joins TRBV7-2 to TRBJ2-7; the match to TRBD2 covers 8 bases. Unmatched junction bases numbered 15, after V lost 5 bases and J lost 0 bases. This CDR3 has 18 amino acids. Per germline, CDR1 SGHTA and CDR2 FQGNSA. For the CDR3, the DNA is TGTGCCAGCAGCCCCCGGGCGGGGACTAGTCCTAGCTCCTACGAGCAGTACTTC. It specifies CASSPRAGTSPSSYEQYF.

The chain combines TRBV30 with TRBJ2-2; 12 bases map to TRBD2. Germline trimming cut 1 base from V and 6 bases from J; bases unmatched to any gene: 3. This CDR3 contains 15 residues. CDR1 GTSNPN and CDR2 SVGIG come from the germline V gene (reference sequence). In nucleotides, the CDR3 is TGTGCCTGGAGTGGACTAGCGGGAGTGTCCGGGGAGCTGTTTTTT. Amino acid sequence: CAWSGLAGVSGELFF. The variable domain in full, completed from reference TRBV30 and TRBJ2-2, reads SQTIHQWPATLVQPVGSPLSLECTVEGTSNPNLYWYRQAAGRGLQLLFYSVGIGQISSEVPQNLSASRPQDRQFILSSKKLLLSDSGFYLCAWSGLAGVSGELFFGEGSRLTVL.

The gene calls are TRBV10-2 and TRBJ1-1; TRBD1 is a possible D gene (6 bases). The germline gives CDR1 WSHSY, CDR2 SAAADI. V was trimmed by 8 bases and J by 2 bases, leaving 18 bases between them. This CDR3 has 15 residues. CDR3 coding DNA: TGCGCCAGCCTCCTCGGACAGCCAGCAAACACTGAAGCTTTCTTT. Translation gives CASLLGQPANTEAFF.

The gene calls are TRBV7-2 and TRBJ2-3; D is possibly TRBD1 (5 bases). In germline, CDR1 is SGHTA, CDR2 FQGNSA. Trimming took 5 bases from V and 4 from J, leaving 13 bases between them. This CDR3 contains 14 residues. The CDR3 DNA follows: TGTGCCAGCAGCGTAGTGGGGCCGGCAGATACGCAGTATTTT. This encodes CASSVVGPADTQYF.

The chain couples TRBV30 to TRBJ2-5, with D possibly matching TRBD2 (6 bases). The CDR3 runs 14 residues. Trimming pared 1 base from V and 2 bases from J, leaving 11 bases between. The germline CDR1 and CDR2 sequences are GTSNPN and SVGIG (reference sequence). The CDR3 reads CAWSAVGLQETQYF. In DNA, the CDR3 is TGTGCCTGGAGTGCCGTGGGACTTCAAGAGACCCAGTACTTC.

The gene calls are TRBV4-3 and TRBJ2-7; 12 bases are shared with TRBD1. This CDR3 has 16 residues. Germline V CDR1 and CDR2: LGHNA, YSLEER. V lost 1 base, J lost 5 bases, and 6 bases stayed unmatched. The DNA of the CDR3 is TGCGCCAGCAGCCAAGGCCGGGACAGGGGGCTACACGAGCAGTACTTC. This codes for CASSQGRDRGLHEQYF.

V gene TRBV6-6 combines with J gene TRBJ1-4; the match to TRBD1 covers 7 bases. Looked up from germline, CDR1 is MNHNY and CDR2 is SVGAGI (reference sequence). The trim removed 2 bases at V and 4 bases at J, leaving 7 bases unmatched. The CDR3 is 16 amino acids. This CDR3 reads CASSYPHRGNNEKLFF. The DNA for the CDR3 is TGTGCCAGCAGTTACCCACACAGGGGTAATAATGAAAAACTGTTTTTT.